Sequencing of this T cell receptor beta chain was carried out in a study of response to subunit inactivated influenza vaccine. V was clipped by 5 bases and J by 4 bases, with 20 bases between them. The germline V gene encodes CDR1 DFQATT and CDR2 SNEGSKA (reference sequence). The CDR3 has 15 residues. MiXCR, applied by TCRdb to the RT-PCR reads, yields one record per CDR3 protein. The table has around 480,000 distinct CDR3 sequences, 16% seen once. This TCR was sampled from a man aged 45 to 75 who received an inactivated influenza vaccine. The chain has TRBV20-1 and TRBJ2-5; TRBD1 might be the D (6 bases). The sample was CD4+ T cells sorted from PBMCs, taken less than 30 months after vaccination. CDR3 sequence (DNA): TGCAGTGCTGGGACATTTAATAAATGGGGAGAGACCCAGTACTTC. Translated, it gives CSAGTFNKWGETQYF.